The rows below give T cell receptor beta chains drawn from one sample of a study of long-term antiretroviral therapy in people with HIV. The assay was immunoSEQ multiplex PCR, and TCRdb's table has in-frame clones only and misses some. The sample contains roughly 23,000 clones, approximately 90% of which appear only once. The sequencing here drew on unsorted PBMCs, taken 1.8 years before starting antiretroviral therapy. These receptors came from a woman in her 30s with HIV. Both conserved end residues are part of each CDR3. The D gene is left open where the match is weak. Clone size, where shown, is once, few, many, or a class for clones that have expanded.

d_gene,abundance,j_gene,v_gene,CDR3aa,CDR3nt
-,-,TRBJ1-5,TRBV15,CATSADSNQPQHF,TGTGCCACCAGCGCCGACTCCAATCAGCCCCAGCATTTT
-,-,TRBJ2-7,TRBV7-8,CASSLVGSGPYEQYF,TGTGCCAGCAGCTTAGTTGGCTCAGGTCCCTACGAGCAGTACTTC
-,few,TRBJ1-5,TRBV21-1,CASSKRDRDNQPQHF,TGTGCCAGCAGCAAGAGGGACAGGGATAACCAGCCCCAGCATTTT
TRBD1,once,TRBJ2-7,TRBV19,CASSRDKTGTGDEQYF,TGTGCCAGTAGCAGAGACAAGACCGGGACAGGGGACGAGCAGTACTTC
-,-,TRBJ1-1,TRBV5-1,CASSLDGGRNTEAFF,TGCGCCAGCAGCTTGGACGGAGGACGGAACACTGAAGCTTTCTTT
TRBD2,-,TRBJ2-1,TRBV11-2,CASSLPERGVYNEQFF,TGTGCCAGCAGCTTACCGGAGCGGGGGGTTTACAATGAGCAGTTCTTC
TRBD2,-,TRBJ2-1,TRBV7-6,CASSERLAGGRGEQFF,TGTGCCAGCAGCGAGAGACTAGCGGGGGGGCGGGGTGAGCAGTTCTTC
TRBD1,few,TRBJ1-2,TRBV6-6,CASRRTGGFDYGYTF,TGTGCCAGCAGGAGAACAGGGGGCTTCGACTATGGCTACACCTTC
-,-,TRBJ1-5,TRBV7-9,CASSSSKRGGNQPQHF,TGTGCCAGCAGCTCCAGTAAGCGAGGGGGCAATCAGCCCCAGCATTTT
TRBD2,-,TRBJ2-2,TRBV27,CASSLNGGAGGLTGELFF,TGTGCCAGCAGTTTAAATGGGGGAGCGGGGGGGTTAACCGGGGAGCTGTTTTTT
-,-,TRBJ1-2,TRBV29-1,CGGTTENYGYTF,TGCGGCGGAACTACAGAAAACTATGGCTACACCTTC
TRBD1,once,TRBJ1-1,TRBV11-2,CASSLTGGDTEAFF,TGTGCCAGCAGCCTTACAGGGGGGGACACTGAAGCTTTCTTT
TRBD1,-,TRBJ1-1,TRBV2,CASRLGTGLTFF,TGTGCCAGCAGGCTCGGGACAGGGCTAACTTTCTTT
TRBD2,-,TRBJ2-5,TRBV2,CASSAGLAGGEETQYF,TGTGCCAGCAGTGCGGGACTAGCGGGGGGCGAGGAGACCCAGTACTTC
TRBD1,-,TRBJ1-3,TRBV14,CASSLPGDRAGNTIYF,TGTGCCAGCAGCCTCCCTGGGGACAGGGCCGGAAACACCATATATTTT
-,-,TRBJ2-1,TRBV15,CATSHPAAKDGEQFF,TGTGCCACCAGCCATCCGGCCGCGAAGGATGGTGAGCAGTTCTTC
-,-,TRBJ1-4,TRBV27,CASSSIGRRKNEKLFF,TGTGCCAGCAGTTCAATAGGCCGGCGAAAAAATGAAAAACTGTTTTTT
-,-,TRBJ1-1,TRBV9,CASSVVQQNTEAFF,TGTGCCAGCAGCGTAGTACAGCAGAACACTGAAGCTTTCTTT
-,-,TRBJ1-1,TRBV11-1,CASSLEGGEAFF,TGTGCCAGCAGCTTAGAAGGCGGTGAAGCTTTCTTT
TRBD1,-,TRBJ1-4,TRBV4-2,CASSQVSGTGVGKLFF,TGTGCCAGCAGCCAAGTTTCTGGGACAGGGGTCGGAAAACTGTTTTTT
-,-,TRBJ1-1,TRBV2,CASSVKGFGGEAFF,TGTGCCAGCAGTGTTAAGGGGTTTGGGGGTGAAGCTTTCTTT
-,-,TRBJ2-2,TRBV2,CASSGGPTNTGELFF,TGTGCCAGCAGCGGGGGACCCACGAACACCGGGGAGCTGTTTTTT
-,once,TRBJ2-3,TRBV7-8,CASSLGATGNTQYF,TGTGCCAGCAGCTTAGGTGCTACAGGGAACACGCAGTATTTT
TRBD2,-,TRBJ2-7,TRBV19,CASSLIGGALAKQYF,TGTGCCAGTAGCCTCATCGGGGGGGCCTTAGCCAAGCAGTACTTC